The 31 T cell receptor beta chains given below trace back to one sample, sequenced in a study of blood T cell repertoires in COVID-19. Repertoires were generated with immunoSEQ multiplex PCR, while TCRdb's copy carries only in-frame clones and drops some. The top ten clones hold 8% to 9% of a sample with roughly 140,000 clones, about 88% of them seen once. Sequencing was done on a sample of peripheral blood. The source is a woman aged 55-70 years with COVID-19, enrolled during active disease.

In this sample, this clone turned up once. The genes are TRBV7-9 and TRBJ2-7; 11 bases fit TRBD1. V dropped 2 bases and J dropped 5; count of bases not matched to a gene: 2. CDR3 length: 14 residues. CDR1 is SEHNR and CDR2 is FQNEAQ in the germline V gene (reference sequence). The CDR3 spells CASSLRGQGDEQYF. DNA of the CDR3: TGTGCCAGCAGCTTAAGGGGACAGGGGGACGAGCAGTACTTC.

This rearrangement joins TRBV11-2 to TRBJ1-3; TRBD1 might be the D (6 bases). CDR1 and CDR2 from the germline V gene are SGHAT and FQNNGV. The CDR3 spans 15 residues. Trimming pared 4 bases from V and 2 bases from J, leaving 12 bases between. The CDR3 spells CASSSFRGAGNTIYF. CDR3 nucleotides: TGTGCCAGCAGCTCCTTCAGGGGAGCTGGAAACACCATATATTTT.

The chain joins TRBV19 to TRBJ1-5; 11 nucleotides agree with TRBD1. The CDR3 extends over 15 amino acids. The J segment lost 6 bases and the V segment lost 8 bases, leaving 9 bases of the junction unmatched. CDR1 is LNHDA and CDR2 is SQIVND in the germline V gene (reference sequence). This CDR3 reads CASSQVDRGLQPQHF. The CDR3 region has the DNA TGTGCCAGTTCCCAGGTGGACAGGGGGCTTCAGCCCCAGCATTTT.

The gene calls are TRBV27 and TRBJ2-1; D not resolved. The germline CDR1 and CDR2 sequences are MNHEY and SMNVEV (reference sequence). This CDR3 region has 15 residues. V lost 4 bases to trimming and J lost 0 bases, with 10 bases between them. The CDR3 coding sequence is TGTGCCAGCAGTTCCTTATCCAGCTCCTACAATGAGCAGTTCTTC. It translates to CASSSLSSSYNEQFF.

The V gene is TRBV9, the J gene TRBJ2-1; 7 bases align to TRBD2. The CDR3 totals 14 residues. Germline V gene lookup returns CDR1 SGDLS and CDR2 YYNGEE. Trimming at V came to 1 base and at J to 6 bases, leaving 4 bases not matched to a gene. The CDR3 reads CASSVIGGSNEQFF. CDR3 DNA: TGTGCCAGCAGCGTAATCGGCGGGAGCAATGAGCAGTTCTTC. The full variable domain, rest sourced from reference TRBV9 and TRBJ2-1, is DSGVTQTPKHLITATGQRVTLRCSPRSGDLSVYWYQQSLDQGLQFLIQYYNGEERAKGNILERFSAQQFPDLHSELNLSSLELGDSALYFCASSVIGGSNEQFFGPGTRLTVL.

This clone was counted between two and nine times. The V and J genes are TRBV2 and TRBJ1-2; perhaps TRBD1 as D (5 bases). Germline loops: CDR1 SNHLY, CDR2 FYNNEI. This CDR3 contains 14 residues. V was pared by 6 bases and J by 4 bases, with 15 bases between. As DNA, the CDR3 is TGTGCCAGCAGCAAGCGGGACGGCTCCTATGGCTACACCTTC. Its protein is CASSKRDGSYGYTF.

This clone was seen once. The chain employs TRBV3-1 (or the pseudogene TRBV3-2) and TRBJ2-7; a weak D match, TRBD1 (5 bases). This CDR3 is 18 amino acids long. V lost 0 bases and J 1 base, leaving 19 bases between the germline ends. Germline CDR1 LGHDT, CDR2 YNNKEL (reference sequence). CDR3 sequence reads: CASSQEVAGRNGSYEQYF. CDR3 nucleotide sequence: TGTGCCAGCAGCCAAGAGGTAGCAGGGCGAAACGGTTCCTACGAGCAGTACTTC.

The chain employs TRBV27 and TRBJ2-5; 9 positions agree with TRBD1. Germline CDR1 MNHEY, CDR2 SMNVEV (reference sequence). The ends lost 5 bases at V and 5 bases at J; junction bases unmatched: 3. The CDR3 covers 13 residues. The CDR3 DNA is TGTGCCAGCAGTCACAGGGGGCGGGAGACCCAGTACTTC. Translation: CASSHRGRETQYF.

This clone has more than one count but fewer than ten. This rearrangement joins TRBV2 to TRBJ1-2; D is unresolved. V shed 4 bases and J shed 3 bases, with 12 bases lying between them. The V gene's germline CDR1 is SNHLY and CDR2 FYNNEI. The CDR3 totals 14 residues. DNA of the CDR3: TGTGCCAGCAGTGGAATCGAGATATACTATGGCTACACCTTC. This codes for CASSGIEIYYGYTF. Full variable domain (missing parts from reference TRBV2 and TRBJ1-2): EPEVTQTPSHQVTQMGQEVILRCVPISNHLYFYWYRQILGQKVEFLVSFYNNEISEKSEIFDDQFSVERPDGSNFTLKIRSTKLEDSAMYFCASSGIEIYYGYTFGSGTRLTVV.

This chain uses TRBV6-1 with TRBJ2-7, with D possibly matching TRBD1 (5 bases). V was cut by 6 bases and J by 4 bases, with 13 bases left in between. CDR3 length equals 13 residues. CDR1 is MNHNS and CDR2 is SASEGT in the germline V gene. This chain's CDR3 is CASSPDSRYEQYV. The CDR3 bases are TGTGCCAGCAGCCCCGACAGCCGGTACGAGCAGTACGTC.

This clone appeared once. The chain recombines TRBV15 with TRBJ1-2; weak D call: TRBD1 (5 bases). Germline CDR1 is LNHNV and CDR2 is YYDKDF (reference sequence). The germline V and J ends were trimmed by 0 bases and 7 bases, with 12 bases remaining between them. The CDR3 is made up of 14 amino acids. The CDR3 region has the DNA TGTGCCACCAGCAGAGATGGGGGGACGGGTGGCTACACCTTC. This sequence encodes CATSRDGGTGGYTF.

V usage is TRBV14 and J usage is TRBJ1-1; 10 bases are a match to TRBD1. J lost 4 bases, V lost 0 bases, and 8 bases had no gene match. Per the germline V gene, CDR1 is SGHDN and CDR2 is FVKESK. The CDR3 length is 17 residues. Written as DNA, the CDR3 is TGTGCCAGCAGCCAAGACAAAGGGACAGGGGTAGTCACTGAAGCTTTCTTT. Its translation: CASSQDKGTGVVTEAFF.

This clone was detected only once. The chain carries TRBV7-2 and TRBJ1-2; D ambiguous. Trimming removed 3 bases from V and 5 bases from J, with 10 bases in between. In germline, CDR1 is SGHTA, CDR2 FQGNSA. The CDR3 has 13 residues. Here the CDR3 reads CASSLIQTYGYTF. The CDR3 bases are TGTGCCAGCAGCTTGATACAGACGTATGGCTACACCTTC.

In its sample, this clone was seen a few times. This CDR3 reads CASSSTGTGGLAKNIQYF. CDR3 sequence (DNA): TGTGCCAGCAGCTCCACCGGGACAGGGGGCCTGGCCAAAAACATTCAGTACTTC. The chain employs TRBV5-5 and TRBJ2-4; 12 bases align to TRBD1. The V gene's germline CDR1 is SGHKS and CDR2 YYEKEE (reference sequence). The CDR3 contains 18 residues. The trim removed 3 bases at V and 1 base at J, leaving 8 bases unmatched.

CDR3 in amino acids: CASASGAITGELFF. The CDR3 region has the DNA TGTGCCAGCGCATCGGGAGCAATCACCGGGGAGCTGTTTTTT. The chain recombines TRBV9 with TRBJ2-2; D might be TRBD2 (6 bases). With 7 bases removed from V and 4 bases from J, the gap between germline ends came to 14 bases. CDR1 is SGDLS, CDR2 YYNGEE, per germline. The CDR3 totals 14 residues.

The CDR3 DNA is TGCGCCAGCAGCCCCCTCGACAGGTTTCATGAGCAGTTCTTC. Its translation: CASSPLDRFHEQFF. The chain combines TRBV5-1 with TRBJ2-1; TRBD1 is a possible D gene (6 bases). V was trimmed by 4 bases and J by 8 bases, leaving 16 bases between them. This CDR3 has 14 residues. Germline CDR1 reads SGHRS; CDR2 reads YFSETQ.

The chain uses TRBV12-3 or TRBV12-4 and TRBJ1-1, with D perhaps matching TRBD1 (5 bases). The CDR3 spans 13 residues. V shed 6 bases and J shed 10 bases, with 18 bases lying between them. The CDR3 protein is CASRPRDSEGAFF. The CDR3, as DNA: TGTGCCAGCAGACCCCGGGACTCCGAGGGAGCTTTCTTT.

This chain joins TRBV2 and TRBJ1-2; D ambiguous. The length of the CDR3 is 12 residues. Per germline, CDR1 SNHLY and CDR2 FYNNEI. Between the trimmed V and J ends, which lost 6 bases and 4 bases, there was a span of 9 bases. The CDR3 nucleotides read TGTGCCAGCAGGACTCAACTCTATGGCTACACCTTC. Translation gives CASRTQLYGYTF.

The V call is TRBV25-1, the J call TRBJ1-6; D is uncertain. CDR3 length: 12 amino acids. The V and J ends lost 10 bases and 13 bases respectively, with 17 bases between them. Germline V gene data show CDR1 as MGHDK and CDR2 as SYGVNS. In DNA, the CDR3 is TGTGCCACCCGCGGGGTGCAAGGGCCCCTCCACTTT. Its protein is CATRGVQGPLHF.

The chain is built from TRBV19 and TRBJ1-6; a weak D match, TRBD1 (6 bases). The germline V gene has CDR1 LNHDA and CDR2 SQIVND (reference sequence). The CDR3 sequence is 17 residues long. The V end was cut by 3 bases, the J end by 9 bases, with 21 bases between. CDR3 region: CASSILQGTNFVSPLHF. In DNA, the CDR3 is TGTGCCAGTAGTATCTTACAGGGCACCAATTTTGTTTCACCCCTCCACTTT.

The V call is TRBV7-8, the J call TRBJ2-1, with 12 bases lining up with TRBD2. The CDR3 has 15 residues. Germline CDR1 and CDR2: SGHVS and FQNEAQ. Trimming removed 5 bases from V and 14 bases from J; junction bases left unmatched: 13. CDR3 in DNA: TGTGCCAGCAGCCCCAGAACTAGCGGGGGGCCCTCCAAGTTCTTC. Protein: CASSPRTSGGPSKFF. Full variable domain (missing parts from reference TRBV7-8 and TRBJ2-1): GAGVSQSPRYKVAKRGQDVALRCDPISGHVSLFWYQQALGQGPEFLTYFQNEAQLDKSGLPSDRFFAERPEGSVSTLKIQRTQQEDSAVYLCASSPRTSGGPSKFFGPGTRLTVL.

The chain links TRBV10-3 to TRBJ1-2; 8 bases match TRBD1. V lost 1 base to trimming and J lost 7 bases; unmatched junction nucleotides: 2. Germline lookup yields CDR1 ENHRY and CDR2 SYGVKD. The CDR3 length is 13 residues. CDR3 amino acids: CAISELGQVGYTF. CDR3 in DNA: TGTGCCATCAGTGAGTTGGGACAGGTTGGCTACACCTTC.

The chain employs TRBV7-6 and TRBJ2-7; 9 positions agree with TRBD2. Trimming took 1 base from V and 1 from J; bases not matched to a gene: 5. Germline loops: CDR1 SGHVS, CDR2 FNYEAQ. The CDR3 contains 16 residues. CDR3 in DNA: TGTGCCAGCAGCTTAGTCCCTAGCGGGACATCCTACGAGCAGTACTTC. It encodes CASSLVPSGTSYEQYF.

This clone was detected once. The chain is built from TRBV11-2 and TRBJ2-1; TRBD2 agrees at 12 bases. The germline V gene has CDR1 SGHAT and CDR2 FQNNGV. The CDR3 consists of 18 residues. After removal of 2 bases from V and 3 bases from J, the junction contained 8 bases not matched to a gene. CDR3 sequence reads: CASSLSGGLAGNYNEQFF. Written as DNA, the CDR3 is TGTGCCAGCAGCTTATCAGGAGGACTAGCGGGAAACTACAATGAGCAGTTCTTC.

The V gene is TRBV7-9, the J gene TRBJ1-2, with 12 nucleotides matching TRBD1. The CDR3 is 17 amino acids. Germline values: CDR1 SEHNR, CDR2 FQNEAQ (reference sequence). The V and J ends lost 3 bases and 4 bases, in that order; junction bases with no gene match: 9. CDR3 coding DNA: TGTGCCAGCAGCTTCGGGGGGACAGGGGGCTTCACCTATGGCTACACCTTC. Translating gives CASSFGGTGGFTYGYTF.

This clone appeared a single time. The J gene is TRBJ1-2, the V gene TRBV9; weak D call: TRBD1 (5 bases). The CDR3 sequence is 15 residues long. CDR1 and CDR2 (germline): SGDLS, YYNGEE. V was pared by 0 bases and J by 8 bases, with 17 bases between. DNA for the CDR3: TGTGCCAGCAGCGTAGATTTAGGGGCGCCTCGCGGCTACACCTTC. Translation: CASSVDLGAPRGYTF.

The rearrangement links TRBV9 to TRBJ1-1, with TRBD1 identical over 9 bases. With 4 bases clipped from V and 1 base from J, the junction kept 2 bases outside the gene matches. The CDR3 has 14 amino acids. Germline V gene data show CDR1 as SGDLS and CDR2 as YYNGEE. For the CDR3, the DNA is TGTGCCAGCAGCATGGGACAGGGGAACACTGAAGCTTTCTTT. This encodes CASSMGQGNTEAFF.

This chain uses TRBV3-1 (or the pseudogene TRBV3-2) with TRBJ2-1, with TRBD2 matching 12 bases. Looked up from germline, CDR1 is LGHDT and CDR2 is YNNKEL (reference sequence). Trimming removed 5 bases from V and 8 bases from J; junction bases left unmatched: 4. The CDR3 has 14 amino acids. Here the CDR3 DNA reads TGTGCCAGCAGCGCTCTAGCGGGGGGGGATGAGCAGTTCTTC. It is translated as CASSALAGGDEQFF.

This sequence joins TRBV19 and TRBJ1-2; a possible D gene is TRBD1 (6 bases). The V and J ends lost 1 base and 8 bases respectively, with 17 bases between them. This CDR3 is built from 15 residues. In germline, CDR1 is LNHDA, CDR2 SQIVND (reference sequence). CDR3: CASSIGARDKEGYTF. For the CDR3, the DNA is TGTGCCAGTAGTATAGGGGCCAGGGACAAAGAGGGCTACACCTTC. Variable domain in full (rest from reference TRBV19 and TRBJ1-2): DGGITQSPKYLFRKEGQNVTLSCEQNLNHDAMYWYRQDPGQGLRLIYYSQIVNDFQKGDIAEGYSVSREKKESFPLTVTSAQKNPTAFYLCASSIGARDKEGYTFGSGTRLTVV.

V is TRBV18 and J is TRBJ1-5; tentative D call: TRBD1 (5 bases). CDR1 KGHSH and CDR2 LQKENI come from the germline V gene. The CDR3 sequence is 19 residues long. The V and J ends lost 4 bases and 6 bases respectively, with 28 bases between them. The DNA of the CDR3 is TGTGCCAGCTCACTGACGTCTCTCGGGACTAGTTGGCGAAGTCAGCCCCAGCATTTT. Encoded protein: CASSLTSLGTSWRSQPQHF. Supplemented by reference TRBV18 and TRBJ1-5, the full variable domain reads NAGVMQNPRHLVRRRGQEARLRCSPMKGHSHVYWYRQLPEEGLKFMVYLQKENIIDESGMPKERFSAEFPKEGPSILRIQQVVRGDSAAYFCASSLTSLGTSWRSQPQHFGDGTRLSIL.

The chain recombines TRBV5-1 with TRBJ1-2; maybe TRBD1 (5 bases). Deletions cut 0 bases from V and 2 bases from J, with 11 bases between. Germline lookup yields CDR1 SGHRS and CDR2 YFSETQ. The CDR3 extends over 15 amino acids. The CDR3 region has the DNA TGCGCCAGCAGCTTGGCTGGGACTTCCAACTATGGCTACACCTTC. Translated, it gives CASSLAGTSNYGYTF. Full variable domain (remainder filled in from reference TRBV5-1 and TRBJ1-2): KAGVTQTPRYLIKTRGQQVTLSCSPISGHRSVSWYQQTPGQGLQFLFEYFSETQRNKGNFPGRFSGRQFSNSRSEMNVSTLELGDSALYLCASSLAGTSNYGYTFGSGTRLTVV.